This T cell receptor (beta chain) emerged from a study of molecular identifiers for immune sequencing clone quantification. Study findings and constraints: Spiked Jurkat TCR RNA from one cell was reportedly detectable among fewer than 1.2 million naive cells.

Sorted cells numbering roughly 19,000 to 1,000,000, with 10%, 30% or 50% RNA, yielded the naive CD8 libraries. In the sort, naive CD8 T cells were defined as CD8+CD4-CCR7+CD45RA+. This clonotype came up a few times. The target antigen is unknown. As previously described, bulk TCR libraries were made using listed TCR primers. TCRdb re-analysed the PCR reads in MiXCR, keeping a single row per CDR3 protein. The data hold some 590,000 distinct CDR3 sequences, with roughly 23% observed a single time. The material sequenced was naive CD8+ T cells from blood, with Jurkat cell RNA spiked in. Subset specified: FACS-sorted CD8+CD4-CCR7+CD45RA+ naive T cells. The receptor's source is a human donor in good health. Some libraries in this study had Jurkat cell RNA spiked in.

The CDR3 reads CASSQDQWRVAGDPDTQYF. As DNA, the CDR3 is TGCGCCAGCAGCCAAGATCAGTGGAGGGTAGCGGGAGATCCAGATACGCAGTATTTT. The chain joins TRBV4-3 to TRBJ2-3; TRBD2 matches at 9 bases. J lost 4 bases, V lost 0 bases, and 14 bases had no gene match. The V gene's germline CDR1 is LGHNA and CDR2 YSLEER. This CDR3 is built from 19 residues.